Listed below are T cell receptor beta chains from one sample, sequenced in a study of T cell therapy after organ transplantation. Antigens for these TCRs are unknown. Clones were sequenced by immunoSEQ multiplex PCR, and TCRdb holds only the in-frame ones, with some missing. Of around 20,000 clones listed, over 80% are singletons. The starting material was CD8+ T cells from blood, obtained after autologous CMV-specific T cell therapy. The receptors were gathered from a human patient who had received a solid organ transplant and had CMV disease. Some T cells may be the graft donor's. CDR3s include the opening cysteine and the closing phenylalanine or tryptophan. The D gene is left open where the match is weak. The size entry is marked missing in some rows and otherwise reads once, few, many or a size class.

D gene: TRBD1
clone size: .
V gene: TRBV11-2
CDR3 length: 13
J gene: TRBJ2-7
CDR3 protein: CASSIGTAYEQYF
CDR3 DNA: TGTGCCAGCAGCATAGGGACAGCCTACGAGCAGTACTTC

D gene: TRBD1
clone size: .
V gene: TRBV7-2
CDR3 length: 14
J gene: TRBJ1-1
CDR3 protein: CASSPRWDRQRAFF
CDR3 DNA: TGTGCCAGCAGCCCCAGATGGGACAGACAGAGGGCTTTCTTT

D gene: .
clone size: once
V gene: TRBV6-4
CDR3 length: 14
J gene: TRBJ1-6
CDR3 protein: CASSDGGEGSPLHF
CDR3 DNA: TGTGCCAGCAGTGACGGAGGGGAAGGATCACCCCTCCACTTT

D gene: .
clone size: .
V gene: TRBV7-3
CDR3 length: 12
J gene: TRBJ2-2
CDR3 protein: CASSLGTGELFF
CDR3 DNA: TGTGCCAGCAGCTTGGGCACCGGGGAGCTGTTTTTT

D gene: .
clone size: .
V gene: TRBV7-9
CDR3 length: 14
J gene: TRBJ2-5
CDR3 protein: CASSLYRQQETQYF
CDR3 DNA: TGTGCCAGCAGCTTATATCGGCAGCAAGAGACCCAGTACTTC

D gene: TRBD1
clone size: .
V gene: TRBV5-4
CDR3 length: 15
J gene: TRBJ2-3
CDR3 protein: CASSSDRGRKDTQYF
CDR3 DNA: TGTGCCAGCAGCTCGGACAGGGGGCGCAAAGATACGCAGTATTTT

D gene: TRBD1
clone size: .
V gene: TRBV27
CDR3 length: 16
J gene: TRBJ2-4
CDR3 protein: CASSKTGGIAKNIQYF
CDR3 DNA: TGTGCCAGCAGTAAAACAGGGGGAATAGCCAAAAACATTCAGTACTTC

D gene: TRBD2
clone size: .
V gene: TRBV7-7
CDR3 length: 14
J gene: TRBJ2-5
CDR3 protein: CASLLAGDQGTQYF
CDR3 DNA: TGTGCTAGCTTACTAGCGGGTGACCAAGGGACCCAGTACTTC

D gene: .
clone size: .
V gene: TRBV11-2
CDR3 length: 15
J gene: TRBJ1-1
CDR3 protein: CASSLWRHSNTEAFF
CDR3 DNA: TGTGCCAGCAGCTTATGGCGGCATTCGAACACTGAAGCTTTCTTT

D gene: TRBD2
clone size: .
V gene: TRBV2
CDR3 length: 14
J gene: TRBJ2-7
CDR3 protein: CASSTSVSSYEQYF
CDR3 DNA: TGTGCCAGCAGCACTAGCGTAAGCTCCTACGAGCAGTACTTC

D gene: TRBD1
clone size: .
V gene: TRBV6-4
CDR3 length: 15
J gene: TRBJ2-3
CDR3 protein: CASSEGQGHTDTQYF
CDR3 DNA: TGTGCCAGCAGTGAGGGACAGGGGCACACAGATACGCAGTATTTT

D gene: .
clone size: .
V gene: TRBV6-5
CDR3 length: 14
J gene: TRBJ1-5
CDR3 protein: CASSLDGDYQPQHF
CDR3 DNA: TGTGCCAGCAGCCTAGACGGGGATTATCAGCCCCAGCATTTT

D gene: .
clone size: once
V gene: TRBV27
CDR3 length: 14
J gene: TRBJ2-1
CDR3 protein: CASSLAPMNNEQFF
CDR3 DNA: TGTGCCAGCAGTTTAGCGCCGATGAACAATGAGCAGTTCTTC

D gene: .
clone size: .
V gene: TRBV4-1
CDR3 length: 14
J gene: TRBJ2-7
CDR3 protein: CASSQERLPYEQYF
CDR3 DNA: TGCGCCAGCAGCCAAGAGAGGCTACCCTACGAGCAGTACTTC

D gene: TRBD1
clone size: .
V gene: TRBV28
CDR3 length: 15
J gene: TRBJ1-5
CDR3 protein: CASSDRGRIDQPQHF
CDR3 DNA: TGTGCCAGCAGTGACAGGGGGCGAATCGATCAGCCCCAGCATTTT

D gene: .
clone size: .
V gene: TRBV20-1
CDR3 length: 11
J gene: TRBJ1-2
CDR3 protein: CSAREWNGYTF
CDR3 DNA: TGCAGTGCTAGAGAATGGAATGGCTACACCTTC

D gene: .
clone size: .
V gene: TRBV19
CDR3 length: 14
J gene: TRBJ1-3
CDR3 protein: CASSIGSVGNTIYF
CDR3 DNA: TGTGCCAGTAGTATAGGGTCGGTGGGAAACACCATATATTTT